The 26 T cell receptor beta chains below come from one sample, sequenced in a study of OX40 agonist ivuxolimab in advanced cancers. The protocol was immunoSEQ multiplex PCR, while the TCRdb copy is restricted to in-frame clones and leaves out a portion. The sample contains roughly 86,000 clones, around 89% of which appear only once. The sequenced sample was CD4+ or CD8+ T cells sorted from blood, obtained in a trial of the OX40 agonist ivuxolimab. The source is an adult with an advanced solid tumor such as melanoma, head and neck, liver or kidney cancer.

The chain carries TRBV4-2 and TRBJ2-2; tentative D call: TRBD2 (7 bases). The CDR3 covers 15 residues. From germline, CDR1 is LGHNA and CDR2 YNFKEQ. V was shortened by 0 bases and J by 6 bases, with 11 bases between the two germline ends. This chain's CDR3 is CASSQDGGAAGELFF. DNA of the CDR3: TGTGCCAGCAGCCAAGATGGGGGGGCGGCCGGGGAGCTGTTTTTT.

This clone was seen once. The genes are TRBV27 and TRBJ2-2; 11 nucleotides agree with TRBD2. Trimming cost V 5 bases and J 7 bases; bases outside gene matches: 3. The CDR3 is 14 amino acids. Germline V CDR1 and CDR2: MNHEY, SMNVEV (reference sequence). The CDR3 DNA reads as TGTGCCAGCAGTCGACTAGCGGGAAGCGGGGAGCTGTTTTTT. Its translation: CASSRLAGSGELFF.

This clone was observed a single time. The chain couples TRBV11-3 to TRBJ2-1; D is uncertain. Germline V CDR1 and CDR2: SGHNT, YENEEA. Deletions cut 0 bases from V and 6 bases from J, with 12 bases between. This CDR3 is built from 15 residues. The CDR3 spells CASSLDPGFFNEQFF. The CDR3 region has the DNA TGTGCCAGCAGCTTAGATCCAGGATTTTTCAATGAGCAGTTCTTC.

This clone was recorded only once. J is TRBJ1-2 and V is TRBV7-9; D call uncertain. The CDR3 is 15 amino acids. V shed 5 bases and J shed 3 bases, with 16 bases lying between them. Germline V gene data show CDR1 as SEHNR and CDR2 as FQNEAQ (reference sequence). In DNA form, the CDR3 reads TGTGCCAGCAGCCCACTACTGCCCGCCTACTATGGCTACACCTTC. Its protein product is CASSPLLPAYYGYTF.

This CDR3 is CASSYLGQGGIHEQYF. The CDR3 DNA reads as TGTGCCAGCAGTTACCTGGGACAGGGGGGTATCCACGAGCAGTACTTC. The chain is built from TRBV6-6 and TRBJ2-7; 11 nucleotides line up with TRBD1. The CDR3 length is 16 residues. The V segment lost 2 bases and the J segment 5 bases; nucleotides outside the gene matches: 8. Germline V CDR1 and CDR2: MNHNY, SVGAGI (reference sequence).

This sequence joins TRBV27 and TRBJ2-7; D ambiguous. Trimming took off 3 bases at V and 0 bases at J, with 12 bases between the two ends. The CDR3 consists of 15 residues. Germline values: CDR1 MNHEY, CDR2 SMNVEV (reference sequence). The CDR3 is CASSFSASSSYEQYF. CDR3 nucleotide sequence: TGTGCCAGCAGTTTCTCGGCGTCGAGCTCCTACGAGCAGTACTTC.

The rearrangement uses TRBV9 and TRBJ2-3; D ambiguous. Trimming took 4 bases from V and 3 from J, leaving 6 bases between them. Germline-derived CDR1 and CDR2 are SGDLS and YYNGEE. The CDR3 has 12 amino acids. This CDR3 reads CASSPATDTQYF. CDR3 sequence (DNA): TGTGCCAGCAGCCCCGCGACAGATACGCAGTATTTT.

The chain uses TRBV30 and TRBJ1-2; the D is unclear. The CDR3 extends over 15 amino acids. The germline V gene encodes CDR1 GTSNPN and CDR2 SVGIG (reference sequence). The ends were cut back, 3 bases at V and 0 bases at J, with 14 bases in the middle. CDR3 region: CAWSQVERANYGYTF. CDR3 nucleotides: TGTGCCTGGAGCCAGGTCGAACGAGCTAACTATGGCTACACCTTC.

This chain links TRBV7-9 with TRBJ2-5; weak D call: TRBD2 (6 bases). Trimming shortened V by 2 bases and J by 5 bases, and 9 bases separated the two germline ends. The CDR3 has 13 residues. CDR1 SEHNR and CDR2 FQNEAQ come from the germline V gene (reference sequence). The CDR3 protein is CASSLRRAETQYF. Here the CDR3 DNA reads TGTGCCAGCAGCTTACGGAGGGCGGAGACCCAGTACTTC.

This sequence joins TRBV10-3 and TRBJ2-1; 10 bases map to TRBD1. V trimming: 7 bases; J trimming: 4 bases; junction bases outside the gene matches: 19. The germline V gene has CDR1 ENHRY and CDR2 SYGVKD. The CDR3 sequence is 19 residues long. The chain's CDR3 is CAIKVDRGRGSGQYNEQFF. The CDR3 DNA sequence: TGTGCCATCAAAGTCGACAGGGGGCGCGGTAGCGGACAATACAATGAGCAGTTCTTC.

This clone was found a few times. The chain has TRBV6-4 and TRBJ2-3; 12 positions agree with TRBD2. The CDR3 spans 15 residues. Looked up from germline, CDR1 is MRHNA and CDR2 is SNTAGT. With 4 bases clipped from V and 3 bases from J, the junction kept 2 bases outside the gene matches. CDR3 nucleotide sequence: TGTGCCAGCAGTGCCGGGACTAGCGGGACAGATACGCAGTATTTT. Translating it yields CASSAGTSGTDTQYF.

This chain links TRBV9 with TRBJ2-7, with D possibly called TRBD1 or TRBD2 (5 bases each). V lost 0 bases and J lost 3, with 13 bases in between. Germline CDR1 is SGDLS and CDR2 is YYNGEE. This CDR3 is 15 amino acids long. The CDR3 protein is CASSVAWGAGYEQYF. For the CDR3, the DNA is TGTGCCAGCAGCGTAGCGTGGGGCGCGGGCTACGAGCAGTACTTC.

The chain has TRBV20-1 and TRBJ1-2; D might be TRBD1 (5 bases). The CDR3 totals 11 residues. Germline V gene data show CDR1 as DFQATT and CDR2 as SNEGSKA (reference sequence). Trimming left V 4 bases short and J 8 bases short, with 11 bases between. CDR3 residues: CSATGPLGYTF. As DNA, the CDR3 is TGCAGTGCTACGGGACCCTTGGGCTACACCTTC.

The genes are TRBV4-1 and TRBJ2-7; 7 bases align to TRBD1. V lost 3 bases and J lost 5; bases outside the gene matches: 7. Germline V gives CDR1 MGHRA, CDR2 YSYEKL. The CDR3 consists of 14 residues. The CDR3 DNA sequence: TGCGCCAGCAGCCACCAGGGACAGTTTGACGAGCAGTACTTC. This sequence encodes CASSHQGQFDEQYF.

The chain uses TRBV7-2 and TRBJ1-3; possible D gene TRBD1, 5 bases. The CDR3 consists of 16 residues. Trimming pared 1 base from V and 2 bases from J, leaving 12 bases between. Germline values: CDR1 SGHTA, CDR2 FQGNSA. The CDR3 region is CASSLGRGVTGNTIYF. The CDR3 DNA follows: TGTGCCAGCAGCTTAGGGAGGGGCGTAACTGGAAACACCATATATTTT.

This clone was seen only a few times. V gene TRBV10-1 combines with J gene TRBJ2-2, with 13 bases that match TRBD2. CDR3 size: 17 residues. Germline V gene lookup returns CDR1 WNHNN and CDR2 SYGVQD (reference sequence). V trimming: 5 bases; J trimming: 2 bases; junction bases outside the gene matches: 5. CDR3 in amino acids: CASSPGTSGVNTGELFF. In DNA form, the CDR3 reads TGCGCCAGCAGTCCTGGGACTAGCGGGGTCAACACCGGGGAGCTGTTTTTT.

The chain combines TRBV6-1 with TRBJ2-2; D is undetermined. V dropped 4 bases and J dropped 5 bases, with 5 bases sitting between them. The germline gives CDR1 MNHNS, CDR2 SASEGT. The CDR3 is made up of 12 amino acids. CDR3 nucleotide sequence: TGTGCCAGCAGTGGCGAGACCGGGGAGCTGTTTTTT. Residues: CASSGETGELFF.

The rearrangement joins TRBV5-1 to TRBJ2-1, with D possibly TRBD2 on 5 matching bases. The germline V and J ends were trimmed by 0 bases and 4 bases, with 11 bases remaining between them. The germline gives CDR1 SGHRS, CDR2 YFSETQ. The CDR3 runs 15 residues. As DNA, the CDR3 is TGCGCCAGCAGCTTGGGACGGGAACCATACAATGAGCAGTTCTTC. Protein: CASSLGREPYNEQFF.

This clone was detected only a few times. CDR3 DNA: TGCGCCAGCAGCCTCTTGGATAGCGCTTATGAGACCCAGTACTTC. This encodes CASSLLDSAYETQYF. The chain recombines TRBV4-1 with TRBJ2-5, with a tentative D call TRBD2 (5 bases). Germline CDR1 MGHRA, CDR2 YSYEKL. Trimming removed 4 bases from V and 5 bases from J, with 17 bases in between. The CDR3 consists of 15 residues.

The J gene is TRBJ2-1, the V gene TRBV9, with 11 bases fitting TRBD2. The germline V gene encodes CDR1 SGDLS and CDR2 YYNGEE. This CDR3 has 17 amino acids. With 2 bases clipped from V and 5 bases from J, the junction kept 9 bases outside the gene matches. DNA for the CDR3: TGTGCCAGCAGCGTCTCCCACGGGACTAGCGGAAACAATGAGCAGTTCTTC. This sequence encodes CASSVSHGTSGNNEQFF. Together with reference TRBV9 and TRBJ2-1, the CDR3 gives the full variable domain: DSGVTQTPKHLITATGQRVTLRCSPRSGDLSVYWYQQSLDQGLQFLIQYYNGEERAKGNILERFSAQQFPDLHSELNLSSLELGDSALYFCASSVSHGTSGNNEQFFGPGTRLTVL.

CDR3 sequence reads: CAWSRPGQGPYGYTF. The CDR3 nucleotides are TGTGCCTGGAGTAGGCCCGGACAGGGGCCCTATGGCTACACCTTC. The chain is built from TRBV30 and TRBJ1-2; 9 bases agree with TRBD1. Trimming at V came to 2 bases and at J to 4 bases, leaving 8 bases not matched to a gene. The CDR3 spans 15 residues. Per germline, CDR1 GTSNPN and CDR2 SVGIG (reference sequence).

V and J are TRBV7-3 and TRBJ2-2; 12 nucleotides agree with TRBD2. Trimming cost V 4 bases and J 7 bases; bases outside gene matches: 4. In germline, CDR1 is SGHTA, CDR2 FQGTGA. The CDR3 contains 15 residues. The CDR3 DNA is TGTGCCAGCAGCTCCTCGACTAGCGGGAGCGGGGAGCTGTTTTTT. This translates into CASSSSTSGSGELFF.

The J gene is TRBJ2-1, the V gene TRBV11-2; D is ambiguous. Trimming removed 1 base at V and 8 bases at J, with 12 bases between. The germline V gene has CDR1 SGHAT and CDR2 FQNNGV. The CDR3 runs 14 residues. CDR3 sequence: CASSLASGFDEQFF. The DNA for the CDR3 is TGTGCCAGCAGCTTAGCTTCGGGTTTTGATGAGCAGTTCTTC.

This chain links TRBV7-3 with TRBJ2-7, with 9 bases aligning to TRBD1. Germline values: CDR1 SGHTA, CDR2 FQGTGA. The junction had 4 bases not matched to a gene; V was cut back by 4 bases and J by 3 bases. The CDR3 runs to 14 residues. CDR3 in DNA: TGTGCCAGCAGCTGGGGACAGGGCGACTACGAGCAGTACTTC. Its translation is CASSWGQGDYEQYF.

The gene calls are TRBV30 and TRBJ1-2; D gene unclear. Germline V CDR1 and CDR2: GTSNPN, SVGIG (reference sequence). V lost 0 bases to trimming and J lost 7 bases, with 9 bases between them. CDR3 length equals 12 residues. The CDR3 spells CAWSVVIAGYTF. The CDR3 bases are TGTGCCTGGAGTGTAGTTATAGCTGGCTACACCTTC.

V gene TRBV30 combines with J gene TRBJ1-4; D uncertain. CDR3 length: 14 amino acids. The germline V gene encodes CDR1 GTSNPN and CDR2 SVGIG (reference sequence). The V and J ends lost 4 bases and 10 bases respectively, with 19 bases between them. CDR3 sequence: CAWMRGDPEGKLFF. The CDR3 DNA follows: TGTGCCTGGATGCGCGGCGACCCAGAAGGAAAACTGTTTTTT.